This TCR beta chain is drawn from a study of blood T cell repertoires in COVID-19. Study as a whole: Specimens from acute and convalescent COVID-19 originated in the United States, Italy and Spain. PBMCs, B-cell-depleted T cells, or T cells provided the cDNA or gDNA that made up the material.

Some clones are missing from TCRdb's copy, which holds only in-frame ones; the method was immunoSEQ multiplex PCR. The sample holds some 250,000 clones, 70% to 90% seen once. V was shortened by 5 bases and J by 3 bases, with 7 bases between the two germline ends. In germline, CDR1 is MNHEY, CDR2 SVGAGI. The CDR3 consists of 13 residues. Input material: peripheral blood. This clonotype was sampled from a woman aged 35 to 49 who had recovered from COVID-19. The V call is TRBV6-5, the J call TRBJ1-4, with no clear D. This CDR3 reads CASSRTANEKLFF. The DNA of the CDR3 is TGTGCCAGCAGTCGTACGGCTAATGAAAAACTGTTTTTT.